A selection of T cell receptor beta chains follows, all from one sample in a study of esophageal squamous cell carcinoma under preoperative chemotherapy. From the PCR reads, TCRdb called clonotypes with MiXCR, one entry per CDR3 protein. The table has roughly 10,000 distinct CDR3 sequences, approximately 50% seen once; the top ten hold approximately 14%. This material was acquired from a patient given preoperative chemotherapy. The origin of the receptors is a human donor with esophageal squamous cell carcinoma. The donor label of this sample is uncertain. Each CDR3 is given with its conserved first and last residue. Fields, in order: D gene, J gene, clone size, V gene, CDR3 protein, CDR3 DNA. The D gene is left open where the match is weak. The size field is filled for only some rows; it gives once, few, many or a size class.

>-|TRBJ2-1|large|TRBV7-2
CASSPPTDSRGQFF
TGTGCCAGCAGCCCGCCCACGGACTCCCGGGGGCAGTTCTTC
>TRBD1|TRBJ2-6|-|TRBV6-1
CASRRGTGASQDAQYF
TGTGCCAGCAGGAGGGGGACAGGGGCGTCTCAAGATGCGCAGTATTTC
>TRBD2|TRBJ2-1|-|TRBV27
CASSLRTSYEQFF
TGTGCCAGCAGTTTAAGGACTAGCTATGAGCAGTTCTTC
>-|TRBJ2-3|-|TRBV7-2
CASSRGRGKDTQYF
TGTGCGAGCAGCCGGGGGAGAGGCAAAGATACGCAGTATTTT
>-|TRBJ1-2|few|TRBV12-3/TRBV12-4
CASSAGQLYGYTF
TGTGCCAGCAGCGCTGGACAGCTCTATGGCTACACCTTC
>TRBD1|TRBJ2-4|once|TRBV6-1
CASSPEPGGDQNTQYF
TGTGCCAGCAGCCCGGAACCAGGGGGTGACCAAAACACTCAGTACTTC
>-|TRBJ2-1|-|TRBV6-1
CASSEVGPPPVELFF
TGTGCCAGCAGTGAAGTGGGGCCGCCCCCTGTGGAGCTGTTTTTC
>-|TRBJ2-1|few|TRBV6-1
CASSATRAHEQFF
TGTGCCAGCAGTGCCACCCGGGCCCATGAGCAGTTCTTC
>-|TRBJ2-5|-|TRBV7-2
CASSQRQGGGVETQYF
TGTGCCAGCAGCCAAAGACAGGGTGGGGGGGTGGAGACCCAGTACTTC
>-|TRBJ2-7|-|TRBV10-1
CASSDSLGSSYEQYF
TGCGCCAGCAGTGACTCCCTAGGGAGCTCCTACGAGCAGTACTTC
>TRBD1|TRBJ2-2|medium-sized|TRBV6-6
CASRTGTANTGELFF
TGTGCCAGCAGGACCGGGACAGCTAACACCGGGGAGCTGTTTTTT
>-|TRBJ2-5|-|TRBV6-1
CARGEGGEDQETQYF
TGTGCCAGGGGTGAAGGGGGAGAGGACCAAGAGACGCAGTACTTC
>-|TRBJ2-1|medium-sized|TRBV7-7
CASSLPDGETQFF
TGTGCTAGCAGCTTGCCCGACGGCGAGACCCAGTTCTTC
>TRBD1|TRBJ2-1|-|TRBV6-2/TRBV6-3
CASSYSRTGGDEQFF
TGTGCCAGCAGTTATTCTCGGACAGGGGGCGATGAGCAGTTCTTC
>-|TRBJ2-1|few|TRBV4-1
CASSQWQAGDNEQFF
TGCGCCAGCAGCCAGTGGCAGGCCGGGGACAATGAGCAGTTCTTC
>-|TRBJ2-7|once|TRBV4-2
CASSQDEGSAYEQYF
TGTGCCAGCAGCCAAGATGAGGGGTCGGCCTACGAGCAGTACTTC
>-|TRBJ2-1|-|TRBV7-2
CASSLLVYEQFF
TGTGCCAGCAGCTTACTAGTTTATGAGCAGTTCTTC
>TRBD2|TRBJ2-5|many|TRBV4-1
CASSQALAGLDDEQYF
TGCGCCAGCAGCCAAGCTCTAGCGGGGCTAGACGATGAGCAGTACTTC
>TRBD2|TRBJ2-1|-|TRBV6-1
CASSRTSGSTYEQFF
TGTGCCAGCAGCCGGACTAGCGGGAGCACCTACGAGCAGTTCTTC
>-|TRBJ2-3|-|TRBV6-4
CARGAGDKDTQFF
TGTGCCAGGGGGGCGGGAGACAAAGATACGCAGTTTTTC
>-|TRBJ1-5|-|TRBV6-1
CASSETRNQPQHF
TGTGCCAGCAGTGAAACCCGCAATCAGCCCCAGCATTTT
>TRBD2|TRBJ2-1|many|TRBV5-5
CASSSSYTGTTNNEQFF
TGTGCCAGCAGCTCGAGCTACACCGGGACTACCAACAATGAGCAGTTCTTC
>TRBD2|TRBJ2-3|many|TRBV11-2
CASSFSERAGVDTQYF
TGTGCCAGCAGCTTCTCGGAGAGGGCGGGAGTAGATACGCAGTATTTT
>-|TRBJ1-1|few|TRBV6-1
CASSLRAFRAFF
TGTGCCAGCAGTCTCCGGGCCTTTCGGGCTTTCTTT
>-|TRBJ2-4|-|TRBV6-1
CGSTHQKAQYF
TGTGGCAGCACCCACCAGAAAGCTCAGTACTTC
>-|TRBJ1-5|large|TRBV6-1
CASSEPSGISNQPQHF
TGTGCCAGCAGTGAACCCTCAGGGATTAGCAATCAGCCCCAGCATTTT
>-|TRBJ2-3|-|TRBV11-2
CASIPGVCTGAQYF
TGTGCCAGCATTCCGGGTGTGTGCACAGGTGCGCAGTATTTT
>-|TRBJ2-1|many|TRBV19
CASSRSADSYNEQFF
TGTGCCAGTAGTAGGTCGGCCGATTCCTACAATGAGCAGTTCTTC
>-|TRBJ1-6|few|TRBV12-3/TRBV12-4
CASSLLYSYNSPLHF
TGTGCCAGCAGTTTACTATACTCCTATAATTCACCCCTCCACTTT
>-|TRBJ2-1|-|TRBV6-1
CASRLRDQPTYEQFF
TGTGCCAGCAGGCTCCGGGACCAACCTACCTACGAGCAGTTCTTC
>-|TRBJ2-3|-|TRBV20-1
CSATGGVTGDTQYF
TGCAGTGCTACTGGGGGAGTCACCGGGGATACGCAGTATTTT
>-|TRBJ2-7|-|TRBV11-2
CASSGLTQSYEQYF
TGTGCCAGCAGCGGTCTGACACAATCCTACGAGCAGTACTTC
>-|TRBJ2-1|many|TRBV27
CASSLPGEREQFF
TGTGCCAGCAGCCTACCAGGGGAACGCGAGCAGTTCTTC
>TRBD2|TRBJ2-4|-|TRBV27
CASSLYSGLAKNIQYF
TGTGCCAGCAGTTTATATAGCGGGTTAGCCAAAAACATTCAGTACTTC
>-|TRBJ2-3|-|TRBV6-1
CASSPPSSDTQYF
TGTGCCAGCAGCCCCCCCAGTTCAGATACGCAGTATTTT
>TRBD2|TRBJ2-5|many|TRBV20-1
CSASLGERTSELETQYF
TGCAGTGCTTCACTGGGGGAGAGGACTAGCGAATTGGAGACCCAGTACTTC
>TRBD2|TRBJ2-5|once|TRBV27
CASSRGLAGGLETQYF
TGTGCCAGCAGCCGGGGACTAGCGGGAGGGCTTGAGACCCAGTACTTC
>-|TRBJ2-2|few|TRBV4-1
CASSQGRQIGELFF
TGCGCCAGCAGCCAAGGACGCCAAATCGGGGAGCTGTTTTTT
>TRBD1|TRBJ2-5|-|TRBV27
CASSSQGAGAKNTQYF
TGTGCCAGCAGTTCCCAGGGGGCAGGGGCCAAAAACACGCAGTATTTC
>-|TRBJ2-5|-|TRBV6-5
CASSYSEGGETQYF
TGTGCCAGCAGTTACTCTGAGGGGGGCGAGACCCAGTACTTC
>-|TRBJ2-6|-|TRBV11-3
CASRKGSSGANVLTF
TGTGCCAGCAGAAAAGGAAGCTCTGGGGCCAACGTCCTGACTTTC